The entry below gives a single T cell receptor (beta chain) sequence along with its context. This entry comes from a study of identical twins. The CDR3 is 12 amino acids. Per germline, CDR1 DFQATT and CDR2 SNEGSKA (reference sequence). V lost 7 bases and J lost 7, with 14 bases in between. TCRdb independently ran MiXCR on the 5' RACE reads; one entry per CDR3 protein. The sample carries fewer than 250,000 distinct CDR3 sequences, 5.5% to 7% recorded once. These data also formed part of another study, on yellow fever vaccine responses in identical twins.

This sequence originates from a young woman in good health. Sequenced sample: memory (CD45RO+) T cells sorted from blood. V usage is TRBV20-1 and J usage is TRBJ2-1; D perhaps matches TRBD1 (6 bases). CDR3 DNA: TGCAGTGTTCCGGACCAGGGGAATGAGCAGTTCTTC. Translated, it gives CSVPDQGNEQFF.